The 16 T cell receptor beta chains listed next were all sequenced from one sample in a study of T cell clonality in common variable immunodeficiency. Measured with immunoSEQ multiplex PCR; TCRdb has only the in-frame clones, and not every one. The sample has 35,000 to 50,000 clones, none seen only once; the top ten hold about 0.73%. Sample: peripheral blood mononuclear cells. All receptors come from a person aged 18 to 75 in good health.

This clone was counted at least ten times. With the read ending 3 residues before the CDR3 end, the germline J gene is used to fill in that end. The chain carries TRBV4-1 and TRBJ2-7; possible D gene TRBD1, 6 bases. This CDR3 contains 18 residues. Trimming shortened V by 2 bases and J by 2 bases, and 22 bases separated the two germline ends. Looked up from germline, CDR1 is MGHRA and CDR2 is YSYEKL. This chain's CDR3 is CASSQQPITGTAAYEQYF. Partial CDR3 DNA: TGCGCCAGCAGCCAACAACCAATAACAGGGACGGCGGCCTACGAG.

At least ten counts were recorded for this clone. With the read ending 3 residues before the CDR3 end, the germline J gene is used to fill in that end. The J gene is TRBJ2-5, the V gene TRBV12-3 or TRBV12-4; 9 bases align to TRBD2. V dropped 5 bases and J dropped 4; count of bases not matched to a gene: 11. This CDR3 region has 16 residues. The CDR3 is CASSVGYSGGRETQYF. CDR3 DNA (partial): TGTGCCAGCAGTGTGGGGTATAGCGGGGGAAGAGAGACC.

This clone has at least ten counts. The CDR3 is cut off 3 residues early in the read; its end comes from the germline J gene. The rearrangement links TRBV7-9 to TRBJ2-3; 8 bases match TRBD1. The CDR3 is 15 amino acids. CDR1 is SEHNR, CDR2 FQNEAQ, per germline (reference sequence). Trimming removed 5 bases from V and 2 bases from J; junction bases left unmatched: 6. Here the CDR3 reads CASSPPTGDTDTQYF. Partial CDR3 DNA: TGTGCCAGCAGCCCCCCGACAGGGGACACAGATACG.

This clone was found many times. One end of the junction fails to match germline, which may point to a read error. The CDR3 end falls 3 residues outside the read, so it is completed with the germline J gene. The rearrangement uses TRBV6-1 and TRBJ1-1; tentatively, D is TRBD1 (5 bases). The CDR3 length is 14 residues. Germline CDR1 and CDR2: MNHNS and SASEGT. CDR3 sequence: CTSSEGQENTEAFF. CDR3 bases read: TGTACCAGCAGTGAGGGGCAGGAGAACACTGAA.

This clone was counted ten times or more. The sequence runs out 3 residues before the end of the CDR3; the remainder is reconstructed from the germline J gene. V usage is TRBV5-6 and J usage is TRBJ2-1; D unresolved. The CDR3 is 12 amino acids. V was cut by 3 bases and J by 7 bases, with 8 bases left in between. Per the germline V gene, CDR1 is SGHDT and CDR2 is YYEEEE. CDR3 DNA, as far as it was read: TGTGCCAGCAGCTCGACACGGAATGAG. Residues: CASSSTRNE. The entire CDR3 protein reads CASSSTRNEQFF.

The sample holds many counts of this clone. From the germline J gene comes the end of the CDR3, since the read stops 3 residues before it. The J gene is TRBJ1-1, the V gene TRBV14; possible D gene TRBD1, 5 bases. V was cut by 4 bases and J by 4 bases, with 10 bases left in between. Per germline, CDR1 SGHDN and CDR2 FVKESK. The CDR3 runs 13 residues. CDR3 DNA, as far as it was read: TGTGCCAGCAGCCGGGCAGGGCTCACTGAA. Its protein product is CASSRAGLTE. From start to end, the CDR3 is CASSRAGLTEAFF.

This clone showed up many times. The read ends 3 residues before the CDR3 terminus; that terminus is restored from the germline J gene. The gene calls are TRBV5-4 and TRBJ2-5; D perhaps matches TRBD1 (5 bases). Trimming removed 6 bases from V and 5 bases from J, with 14 bases in between. Germline V gene data show CDR1 as SGHNT and CDR2 as YYREEE (reference sequence). The CDR3 consists of 13 residues. The CDR3 sequence: CASNHRGAETQYF. The CDR3 bases that were read are TGTGCCAGCAACCATAGGGGTGCGGAGACC.

This clone was picked up a small number of times. The sequenced fragment ends 3 residues before the CDR3 boundary, so the rest is inferred from the germline J gene. The chain carries TRBV6-1 and TRBJ1-2, with D possibly matching TRBD1 (6 bases). Germline V gene lookup returns CDR1 MNHNS and CDR2 SASEGT. The CDR3 sequence is 15 residues long. The CDR3 bases that were read are TGTGCCAGCAGTGGAGGTAGCGGGGGGGGCGATACC. Protein: CASSGGSGGGDT. The complete CDR3 protein is CASSGGSGGGDTYTF.

This clone appeared many times. The read ends 3 residues early relative to the CDR3; the germline J gene fills the gap. The rearrangement uses TRBV6-4 and TRBJ2-3, with TRBD2 matching over 9 bases. Germline assignment: CDR1 MRHNA and CDR2 SNTAGT. The CDR3 covers 16 residues. The J segment lost 1 base and the V segment lost 4 bases, leaving 6 bases of the junction unmatched. The CDR3 spells CASSAVSSGGTDTQYF. CDR3 DNA, as far as it was read: TGTGCCAGCAGTGCCGTCTCTAGCGGGGGCACAGATACG.

This clone was recorded many times. The read terminates 3 residues ahead of where the CDR3 ends, so the germline J gene completes it. This rearrangement joins TRBV11-2 to TRBJ1-3; D gene ambiguous. Trimming pared 5 bases from V and 0 bases from J, leaving 11 bases between. Looked up from germline, CDR1 is SGHAT and CDR2 is FQNNGV. The CDR3 spans 15 residues. CDR3 bases read: TGTGCCAGCAGCCGGCTACGGGGCTCTGGAAACACC. Amino acid sequence: CASSRLRGSGNT. The whole CDR3 sequence reads CASSRLRGSGNTIYF.

This clone was found many times. The read is 3 residues too short to cover the CDR3 end, so that end is filled in from the germline J gene. The gene calls are TRBV7-9 and TRBJ2-7; D possibly corresponds to TRBD1 (5 bases). V lost 5 bases and J lost 0, with 14 bases in between. This CDR3 is 15 amino acids long. The germline V gene encodes CDR1 SEHNR and CDR2 FQNEAQ (reference sequence). The CDR3 here is CASSAQTDFSYEQYF. The sequenced part of the CDR3 DNA is TGTGCCAGCAGCGCTCAGACAGACTTCTCCTACGAG.

This clone has more than one count but fewer than ten. The read terminates 3 residues before the CDR3 end, so the remaining end is supplied by the germline J gene. The chain uses TRBV20-1 and TRBJ2-1, with TRBD2 identical over 9 bases. V shed 5 bases, J shed 2 bases, and the junction held 10 bases outside the gene matches. Germline CDR1 DFQATT, CDR2 SNEGSKA (reference sequence). The CDR3 loop spans 16 amino acids. CDR3 sequence reads: CSAAFMASGAYNEQFF. The CDR3 bases that were read are TGCAGTGCTGCCTTTATGGCTAGCGGGGCCTACAATGAG.

This clone was seen many times. The read ends 3 residues before the CDR3 terminus; that terminus is restored from the germline J gene. The V call is TRBV12-3 or TRBV12-4, the J call TRBJ2-1, with TRBD1 matching over 8 bases. The CDR3 runs 17 residues. The V gene end was trimmed by 2 bases and the J gene end by 5 bases; junction bases not matched to a gene: 11. The CDR3 bases that were read are TGTGCCAGCAGTTTAAGGACAGGGTCGCGAAAGGACAATGAG. Amino acid sequence: CASSLRTGSRKDNE. The entire CDR3 protein reads CASSLRTGSRKDNEQFF.

This clone was counted many times. Read data end 3 residues before the CDR3 end; the end is taken from the germline J gene. The chain uses TRBV9 and TRBJ2-3, with a weak D call TRBD2 (7 bases). The CDR3 covers 14 residues. Germline V gives CDR1 SGDLS, CDR2 YYNGEE. V lost 10 bases and J 2 bases, leaving 17 bases between the germline ends. CDR3 bases read: TGTGCCTCCAAGGGGGGGGGTAACACAGATACG. This sequence encodes CASKGGGNTDT. The full CDR3 sequence reads CASKGGGNTDTQYF.

This clone was seen repeatedly, ten times or more. The sequenced fragment ends 3 residues before the CDR3 boundary, so the rest is inferred from the germline J gene. This chain connects TRBV5-4 to TRBJ2-3; TRBD1 aligns across 8 bases. V was clipped by 9 bases and J by 2 bases; unmatched bases: 11. CDR1 SGHNT and CDR2 YYREEE come from the germline V gene (reference sequence). This CDR3 is built from 15 residues. CDR3 sequence: CAIVPRDRLTDTQYF. CDR3 bases read: TGTGCCATCGTACCCCGGGACAGGCTCACAGATACG.

This clone was seen at least ten times. The sequence runs out 3 residues before the end of the CDR3; the remainder is reconstructed from the germline J gene. This rearrangement joins TRBV18 to TRBJ1-2; D gene uncertain. This CDR3 has 14 amino acids. In germline, CDR1 is KGHSH, CDR2 LQKENI. Trimming took off 3 bases at V and 4 bases at J, with 12 bases between the two ends. The sequenced part of the CDR3 DNA is TGTGCCAGCTCACCCAAGACGGGGAGCTATGGC. Protein: CASSPKTGSYG. The full-length CDR3 reads as CASSPKTGSYGYTF.